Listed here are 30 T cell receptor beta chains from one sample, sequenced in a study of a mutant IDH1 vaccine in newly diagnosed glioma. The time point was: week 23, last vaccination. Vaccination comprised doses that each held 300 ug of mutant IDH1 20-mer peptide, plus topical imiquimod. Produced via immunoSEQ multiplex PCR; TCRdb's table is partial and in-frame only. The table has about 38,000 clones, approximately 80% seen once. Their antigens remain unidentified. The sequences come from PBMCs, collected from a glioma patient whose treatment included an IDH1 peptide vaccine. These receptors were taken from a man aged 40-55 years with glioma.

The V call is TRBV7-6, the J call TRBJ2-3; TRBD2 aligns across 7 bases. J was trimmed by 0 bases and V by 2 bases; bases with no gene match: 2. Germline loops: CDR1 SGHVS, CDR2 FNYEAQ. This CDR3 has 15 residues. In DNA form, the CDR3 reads TGTGCCAGCAGCTTAACGGGGGGAAGCACAGATACGCAGTATTTT. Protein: CASSLTGGSTDTQYF.

CDR3 DNA sequence: TGTGCCAGCAGTTACTCCCCCGGACAGCCGCCCTATGGCTACACCTTC. Translated, it gives CASSYSPGQPPYGYTF. V usage is TRBV6-6 and J usage is TRBJ1-2, with a weak D call TRBD1 (6 bases). Germline CDR1 MNHNY, CDR2 SVGAGI (reference sequence). The V end lost 0 bases, the J end lost 4 bases, and 15 bases lay between the germline ends. The CDR3 has 16 amino acids.

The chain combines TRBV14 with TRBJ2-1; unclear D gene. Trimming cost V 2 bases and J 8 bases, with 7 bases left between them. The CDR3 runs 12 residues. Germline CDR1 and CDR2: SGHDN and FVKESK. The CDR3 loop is CASSQTNDEQFF. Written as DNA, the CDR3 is TGTGCCAGCAGCCAAACCAATGATGAGCAGTTCTTC.

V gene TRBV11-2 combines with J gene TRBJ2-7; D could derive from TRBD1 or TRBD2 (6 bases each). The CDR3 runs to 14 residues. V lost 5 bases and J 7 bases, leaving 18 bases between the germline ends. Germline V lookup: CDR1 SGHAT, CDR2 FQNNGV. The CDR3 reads CASSILRGAGEQYF. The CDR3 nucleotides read TGTGCCAGCAGCATCCTCAGGGGCGCGGGGGAGCAGTACTTC.

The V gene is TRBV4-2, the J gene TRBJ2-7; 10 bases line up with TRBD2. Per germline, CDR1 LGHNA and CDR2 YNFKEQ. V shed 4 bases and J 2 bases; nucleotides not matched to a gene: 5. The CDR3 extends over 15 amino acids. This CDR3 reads CASSLTSGVPYEQYF. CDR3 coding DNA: TGTGCCAGCAGCCTAACTAGCGGGGTCCCCTACGAGCAGTACTTC.

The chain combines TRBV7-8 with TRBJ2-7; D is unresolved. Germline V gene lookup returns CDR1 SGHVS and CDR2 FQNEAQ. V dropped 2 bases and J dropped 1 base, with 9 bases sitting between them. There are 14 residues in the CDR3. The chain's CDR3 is CASSLHGQSYEQYF. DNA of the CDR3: TGTGCCAGCAGCTTACATGGGCAGTCCTACGAGCAGTACTTC.

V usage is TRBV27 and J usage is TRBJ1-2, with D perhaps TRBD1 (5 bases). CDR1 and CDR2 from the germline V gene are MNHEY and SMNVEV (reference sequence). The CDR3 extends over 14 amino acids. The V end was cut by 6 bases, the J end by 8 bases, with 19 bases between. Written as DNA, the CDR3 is TGTGCCAGCAGGCCGGGACCCAATATCGGGGGCTACACCTTC. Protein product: CASRPGPNIGGYTF.

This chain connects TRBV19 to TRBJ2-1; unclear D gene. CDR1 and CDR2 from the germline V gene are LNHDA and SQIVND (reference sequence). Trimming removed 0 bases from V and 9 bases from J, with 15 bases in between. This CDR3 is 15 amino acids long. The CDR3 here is CASSIDLGPLGEQFF. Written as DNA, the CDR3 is TGTGCCAGTAGTATAGATCTGGGCCCCTTGGGTGAGCAGTTCTTC.

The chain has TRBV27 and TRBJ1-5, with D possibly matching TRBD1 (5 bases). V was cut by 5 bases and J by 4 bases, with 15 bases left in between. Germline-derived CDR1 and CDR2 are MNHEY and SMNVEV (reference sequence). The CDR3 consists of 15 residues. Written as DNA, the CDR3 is TGTGCCAGCAGTACCCAAGCAGGGAAAAATCAGCCCCAGCATTTT. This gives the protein CASSTQAGKNQPQHF.

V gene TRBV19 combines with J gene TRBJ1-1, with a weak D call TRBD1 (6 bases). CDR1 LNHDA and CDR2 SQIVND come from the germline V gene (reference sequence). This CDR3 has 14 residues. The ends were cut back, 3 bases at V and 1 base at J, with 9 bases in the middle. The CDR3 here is CASSIRGWNTEAFF. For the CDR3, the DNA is TGTGCCAGTAGTATTAGGGGGTGGAACACTGAAGCTTTCTTT.

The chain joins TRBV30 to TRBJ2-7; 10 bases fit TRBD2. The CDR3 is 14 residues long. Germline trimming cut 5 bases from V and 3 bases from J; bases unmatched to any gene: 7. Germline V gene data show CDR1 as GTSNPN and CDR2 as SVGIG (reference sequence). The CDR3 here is CAWAGTSAYYEQYF. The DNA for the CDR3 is TGTGCCTGGGCCGGGACTAGCGCCTACTACGAGCAGTACTTC.

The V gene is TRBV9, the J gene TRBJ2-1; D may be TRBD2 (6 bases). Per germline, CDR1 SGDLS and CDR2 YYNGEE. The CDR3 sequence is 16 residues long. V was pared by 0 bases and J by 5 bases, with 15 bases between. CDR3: CASSVDVGGLNNEQFF. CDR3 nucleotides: TGTGCCAGCAGCGTAGACGTGGGGGGACTCAACAATGAGCAGTTCTTC.

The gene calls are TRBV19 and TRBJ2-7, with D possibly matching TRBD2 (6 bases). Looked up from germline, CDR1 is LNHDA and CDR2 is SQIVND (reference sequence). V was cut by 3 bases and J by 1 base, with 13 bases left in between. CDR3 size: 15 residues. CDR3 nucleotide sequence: TGTGCCAGTAGTATGAGGGACGGGAGATCCTACGAGCAGTACTTC. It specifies CASSMRDGRSYEQYF.

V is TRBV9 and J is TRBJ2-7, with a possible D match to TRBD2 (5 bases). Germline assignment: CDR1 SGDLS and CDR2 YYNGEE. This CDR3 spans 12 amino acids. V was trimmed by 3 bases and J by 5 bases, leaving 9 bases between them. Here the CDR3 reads CASSAGGHEQYF. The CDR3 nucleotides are TGTGCCAGCAGCGCCGGCGGGCACGAGCAGTACTTC.

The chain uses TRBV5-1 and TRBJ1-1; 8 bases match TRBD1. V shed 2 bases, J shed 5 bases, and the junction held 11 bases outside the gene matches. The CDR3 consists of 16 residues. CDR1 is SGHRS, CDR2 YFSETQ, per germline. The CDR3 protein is CASSFARTGPGTEAFF. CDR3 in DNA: TGCGCCAGCAGCTTCGCAAGGACAGGGCCGGGGACTGAAGCTTTCTTT.

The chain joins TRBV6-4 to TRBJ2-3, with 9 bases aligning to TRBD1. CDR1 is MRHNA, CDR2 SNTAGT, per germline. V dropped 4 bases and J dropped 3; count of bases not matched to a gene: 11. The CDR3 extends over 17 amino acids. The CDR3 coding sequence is TGTGCCAGCAGTGTCCAACAGGGGGCAGGTGGAACAGATACGCAGTATTTT. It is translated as CASSVQQGAGGTDTQYF.

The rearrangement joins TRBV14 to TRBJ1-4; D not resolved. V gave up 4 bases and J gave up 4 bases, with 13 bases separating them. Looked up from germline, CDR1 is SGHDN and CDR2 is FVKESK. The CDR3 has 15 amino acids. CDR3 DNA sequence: TGTGCCAGCAGCCGCGCCCGACATAATAATGAAAAACTGTTTTTT. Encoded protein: CASSRARHNNEKLFF. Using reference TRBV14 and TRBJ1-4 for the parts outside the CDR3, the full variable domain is EAGVTQFPSHSVIEKGQTVTLRCDPISGHDNLYWYRRVMGKEIKFLLHFVKESKQDESGMPNNRFLAERTGGTYSTLKVQPAELEDSGVYFCASSRARHNNEKLFFGSGTQLSVL.

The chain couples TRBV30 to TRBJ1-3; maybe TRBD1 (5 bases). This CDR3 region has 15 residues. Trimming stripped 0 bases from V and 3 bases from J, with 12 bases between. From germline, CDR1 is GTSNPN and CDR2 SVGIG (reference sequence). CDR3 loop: CAWSVRGGLGNTIYF. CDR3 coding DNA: TGTGCCTGGAGTGTGCGGGGCGGTCTTGGAAACACCATATATTTT. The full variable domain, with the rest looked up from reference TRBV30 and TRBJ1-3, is SQTIHQWPATLVQPVGSPLSLECTVEGTSNPNLYWYRQAAGRGLQLLFYSVGIGQISSEVPQNLSASRPQDRQFILSSKKLLLSDSGFYLCAWSVRGGLGNTIYFGEGSWLTVV.

CDR3 coding DNA: TGTGCCAGCAGCTTAGCTGAGGAGCAGTTCTTC. Translated: CASSLAEEQFF. V is TRBV7-6 and J is TRBJ2-1, with D unclear. This CDR3 is 11 amino acids long. V lost 0 bases to trimming and J lost 10 bases, with 4 bases between them. Germline CDR1 is SGHVS and CDR2 is FNYEAQ.

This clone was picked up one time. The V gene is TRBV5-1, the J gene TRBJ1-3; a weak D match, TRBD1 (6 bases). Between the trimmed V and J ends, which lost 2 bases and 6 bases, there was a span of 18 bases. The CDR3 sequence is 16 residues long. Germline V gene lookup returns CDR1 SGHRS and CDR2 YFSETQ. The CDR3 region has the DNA TGCGCCAGCAGCTTACAGGGTCCCTCGGCTACAAACACCATATATTTT. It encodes CASSLQGPSATNTIYF.

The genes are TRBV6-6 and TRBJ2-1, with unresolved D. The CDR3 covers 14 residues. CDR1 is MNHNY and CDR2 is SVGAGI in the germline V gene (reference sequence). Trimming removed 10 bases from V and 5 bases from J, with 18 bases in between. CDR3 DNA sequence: TGTGCCACCCTCCGGAGTAGCAAGCACAATGAGCAGTTCTTC. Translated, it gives CATLRSSKHNEQFF.

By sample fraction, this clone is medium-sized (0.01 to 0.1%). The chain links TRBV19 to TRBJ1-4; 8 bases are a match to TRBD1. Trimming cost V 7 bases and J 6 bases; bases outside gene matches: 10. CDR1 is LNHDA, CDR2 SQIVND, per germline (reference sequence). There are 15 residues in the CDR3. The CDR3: CASNTRGPIDEKLFF. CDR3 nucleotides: TGTGCCAGTAATACCAGGGGGCCTATCGATGAAAAACTGTTTTTT. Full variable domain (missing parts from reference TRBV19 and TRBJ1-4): DGGITQSPKYLFRKEGQNVTLSCEQNLNHDAMYWYRQDPGQGLRLIYYSQIVNDFQKGDIAEGYSVSREKKESFPLTVTSAQKNPTAFYLCASNTRGPIDEKLFFGSGTQLSVL.

This CDR3 is CASSLEKNSYEQYF. CDR3 nucleotide sequence: TGTGCCAGCAGCTTAGAGAAAAACTCTTACGAGCAGTACTTC. This chain joins TRBV13 and TRBJ2-7; D is unclear. This CDR3 has 14 residues. Trimming shortened V by 1 base and J by 4 bases, and 11 bases separated the two germline ends. Looked up from germline, CDR1 is PRHDT and CDR2 is FYEKMQ (reference sequence).

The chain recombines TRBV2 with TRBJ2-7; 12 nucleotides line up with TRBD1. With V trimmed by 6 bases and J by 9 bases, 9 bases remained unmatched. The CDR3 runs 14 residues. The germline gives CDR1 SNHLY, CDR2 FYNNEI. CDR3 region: CASRAGTGGFGQYF. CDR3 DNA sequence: TGTGCCAGCAGGGCCGGGACAGGGGGCTTCGGGCAGTACTTC. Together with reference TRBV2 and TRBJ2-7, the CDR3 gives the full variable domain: EPEVTQTPSHQVTQMGQEVILRCVPISNHLYFYWYRQILGQKVEFLVSFYNNEISEKSEIFDDQFSVERPDGSNFTLKIRSTKLEDSAMYFCASRAGTGGFGQYFGPGTRLTVT.

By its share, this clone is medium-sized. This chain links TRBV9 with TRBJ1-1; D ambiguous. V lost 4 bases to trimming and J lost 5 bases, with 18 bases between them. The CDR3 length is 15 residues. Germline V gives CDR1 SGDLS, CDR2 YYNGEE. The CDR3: CASSRGTLGETEAFF. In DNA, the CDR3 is TGTGCCAGCAGCCGCGGAACATTAGGAGAGACTGAAGCTTTCTTT. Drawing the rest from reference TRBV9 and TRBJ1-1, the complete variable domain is DSGVTQTPKHLITATGQRVTLRCSPRSGDLSVYWYQQSLDQGLQFLIQYYNGEERAKGNILERFSAQQFPDLHSELNLSSLELGDSALYFCASSRGTLGETEAFFGQGTRLTVV.

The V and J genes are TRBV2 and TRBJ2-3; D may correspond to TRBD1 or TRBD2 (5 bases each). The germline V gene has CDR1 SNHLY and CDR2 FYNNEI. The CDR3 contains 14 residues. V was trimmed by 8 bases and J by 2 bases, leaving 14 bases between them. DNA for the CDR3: TGTGCCAGCGGGGGTTTGGGAGCCACAGATACGCAGTATTTT. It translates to CASGGLGATDTQYF.

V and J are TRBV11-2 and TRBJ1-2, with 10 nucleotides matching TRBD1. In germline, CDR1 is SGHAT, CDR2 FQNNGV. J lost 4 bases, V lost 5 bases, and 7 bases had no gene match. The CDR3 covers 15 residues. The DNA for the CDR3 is TGTGCCAGCAGCACCTCGACAGGGGGCCCCTATGGCTACACCTTC. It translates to CASSTSTGGPYGYTF.

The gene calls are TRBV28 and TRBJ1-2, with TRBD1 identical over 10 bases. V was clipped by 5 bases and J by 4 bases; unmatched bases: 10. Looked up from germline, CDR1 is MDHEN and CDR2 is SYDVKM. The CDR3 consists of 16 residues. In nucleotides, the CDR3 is TGTGCCAGCAGTCTCCCCGGGACAGGGGACTTCTATGGCTACACCTTC. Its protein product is CASSLPGTGDFYGYTF.

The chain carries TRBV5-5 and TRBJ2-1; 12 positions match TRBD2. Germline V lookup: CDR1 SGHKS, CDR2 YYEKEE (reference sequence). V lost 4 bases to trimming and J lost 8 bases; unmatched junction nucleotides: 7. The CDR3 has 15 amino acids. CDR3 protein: CASSPRLAGEDEQFF. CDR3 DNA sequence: TGTGCCAGCAGCCCTAGACTAGCGGGAGAAGATGAGCAGTTCTTC.

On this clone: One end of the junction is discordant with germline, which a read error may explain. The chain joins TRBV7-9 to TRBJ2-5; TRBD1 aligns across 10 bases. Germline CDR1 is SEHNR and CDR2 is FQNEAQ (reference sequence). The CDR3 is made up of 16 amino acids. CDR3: CASSLAGQGLQQTQYF. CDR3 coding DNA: TGTGCCAGCAGCTTAGCGGGACAGGGGCTCCAACAGACCCAGTACTTC.